One and the same sample provided the 7 T cell receptor beta chains below, sequenced in a study of Ad26.COV2.S vaccination and SARS-CoV-2 variants. Data came from immunoSEQ multiplex PCR; TCRdb stores just in-frame clones and leaves some out. The table lists roughly 410,000 clones, about four fifths of them singletons. Specified treatment: roughly 19 received Ad26.COV2.S at low or high dose, single or two shots; several received placebo; per-sample allocation not given. It was on day 63 after the first vaccine or placebo injection that samples were taken. The sequences come from peripheral blood, collected in a trial of Ad26.COV2.S vaccine versus placebo. The receptors stem from a person between 18 and 65 years old who received the Ad26.COV2.S COVID-19 vaccine or a placebo.

The V call is TRBV7-2, the J call TRBJ2-3; D is uncertain. Germline CDR1 and CDR2: SGHTA and FQGNSA. CDR3 size: 14 residues. The V and J ends lost 1 base and 6 bases respectively, with 11 bases between them. The CDR3 DNA reads as TGTGCCAGCAGCTTAGAAGGACGGTCGGATACGCAGTATTTT. It yields the protein CASSLEGRSDTQYF. Full variable domain (remainder filled in from reference TRBV7-2 and TRBJ2-3): GAGVSQSPSNKVTEKGKDVELRCDPISGHTALYWYRQSLGQGLEFLIYFQGNSAPDKSGLPSDRFSAERTGGSVSTLTIQRTQQEDSAVYLCASSLEGRSDTQYFGPGTRLTVL.

This clone is a singleton in its sample. The chain couples TRBV9 to TRBJ1-2; 7 bases agree with TRBD1. The germline gives CDR1 SGDLS, CDR2 YYNGEE. The CDR3 runs 15 residues. The V and J ends lost 0 bases and 5 bases, in that order; junction bases with no gene match: 7. The CDR3 nucleotides are TGTGCCAGCAGCGTAGAAGGGTCAGGGGGGTATGGCTACACCTTC. Residues: CASSVEGSGGYGYTF.

This clone has just one count. The CDR3: CASSEGLDTEAFF. The CDR3 coding sequence is TGTGCCAGTAGTGAGGGTTTGGACACTGAAGCTTTCTTT. The V and J genes are TRBV19 and TRBJ1-1; D uncertain. Trimming cost V 5 bases and J 3 bases, with 10 bases left between them. CDR1 and CDR2 (germline): LNHDA, SQIVND (reference sequence). CDR3 length: 13 amino acids.

V usage is TRBV5-8 and J usage is TRBJ2-6; the D is unclear. Trimming took 0 bases from V and 0 from J, leaving 7 bases between them. The germline V gene has CDR1 SGHTS and CDR2 YDEGEE. CDR3 size: 16 residues. As DNA, the CDR3 is TGTGCCAGCAGCTTGGTTCCCCACTCTGGGGCCAACGTCCTGACTTTC. Amino acid sequence: CASSLVPHSGANVLTF.

CDR3 loop: CASSPGQGQNTYGYTF. CDR3 bases: TGCGCCAGCAGCCCGGGACAGGGACAAAATACCTATGGCTACACCTTC. The genes are TRBV4-1 and TRBJ1-2; 9 positions match TRBD1. This CDR3 has 16 amino acids. Germline trimming cut 4 bases from V and 4 bases from J; bases unmatched to any gene: 10. Germline V gives CDR1 MGHRA, CDR2 YSYEKL.

The V and J genes are TRBV30 and TRBJ1-3; D is uncertain. This CDR3 region has 13 residues. The germline gives CDR1 GTSNPN, CDR2 SVGIG (reference sequence). Trimming removed 2 bases at V and 0 bases at J, with 5 bases between. DNA for the CDR3: TGTGCCTGGAGTCAAGCCTCTGGAAACACCATATATTTT. This codes for CAWSQASGNTIYF.

This chain uses TRBV6-5 with TRBJ2-2, with D tentatively TRBD2 (5 bases). This CDR3 has 15 residues. The V end was cut by 2 bases, the J end by 3 bases, with 10 bases between. Germline loops: CDR1 MNHEY, CDR2 SVGAGI. CDR3 loop: CASSYHLAHTGELFF. CDR3 DNA sequence: TGTGCCAGCAGTTACCACCTAGCCCACACCGGGGAGCTGTTTTTT.